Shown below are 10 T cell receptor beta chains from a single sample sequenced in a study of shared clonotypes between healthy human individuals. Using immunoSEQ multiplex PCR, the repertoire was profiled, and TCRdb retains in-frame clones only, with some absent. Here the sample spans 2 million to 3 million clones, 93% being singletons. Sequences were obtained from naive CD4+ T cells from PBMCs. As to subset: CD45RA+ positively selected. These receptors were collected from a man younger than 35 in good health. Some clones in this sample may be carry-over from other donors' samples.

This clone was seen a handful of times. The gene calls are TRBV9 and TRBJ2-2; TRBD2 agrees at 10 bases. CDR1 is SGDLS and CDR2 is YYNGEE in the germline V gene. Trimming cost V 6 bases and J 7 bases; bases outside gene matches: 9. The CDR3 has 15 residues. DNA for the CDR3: TGTGCCAGCACCCAGCTACTAGCGGGACACGGGGAGCTGTTTTTT. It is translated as CASTQLLAGHGELFF. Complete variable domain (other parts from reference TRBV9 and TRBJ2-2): DSGVTQTPKHLITATGQRVTLRCSPRSGDLSVYWYQQSLDQGLQFLIQYYNGEERAKGNILERFSAQQFPDLHSELNLSSLELGDSALYFCASTQLLAGHGELFFGEGSRLTVL.

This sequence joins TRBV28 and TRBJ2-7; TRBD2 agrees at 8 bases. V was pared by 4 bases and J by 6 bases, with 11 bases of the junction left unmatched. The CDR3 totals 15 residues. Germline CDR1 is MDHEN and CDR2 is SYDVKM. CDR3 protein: CASSSAGGRRGEQYF. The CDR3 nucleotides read TGTGCCAGCAGTTCCGCCGGCGGGAGGCGTGGCGAGCAGTACTTC.

The CDR3 nucleotides are TGTGCCAGTAGCCGCGAGATTCACTATGGCTACACCTTC. It codes for CASSREIHYGYTF. V usage is TRBV19 and J usage is TRBJ1-2; D gene ambiguous. CDR1 is LNHDA and CDR2 is SQIVND in the germline V gene (reference sequence). The CDR3 has 13 amino acids. V lost 6 bases, J lost 3 bases, and 11 bases lay in between. Full variable domain (remainder filled in from reference TRBV19 and TRBJ1-2): DGGITQSPKYLFRKEGQNVTLSCEQNLNHDAMYWYRQDPGQGLRLIYYSQIVNDFQKGDIAEGYSVSREKKESFPLTVTSAQKNPTAFYLCASSREIHYGYTFGSGTRLTVV.

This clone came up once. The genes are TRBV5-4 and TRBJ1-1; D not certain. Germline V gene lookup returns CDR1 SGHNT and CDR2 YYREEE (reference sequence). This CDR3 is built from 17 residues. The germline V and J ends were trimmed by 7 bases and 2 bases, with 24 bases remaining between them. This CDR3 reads CASRLVPGKVRNTEAFF. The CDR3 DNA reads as TGTGCCAGCCGTCTCGTACCGGGGAAGGTCCGTAACACTGAAGCTTTCTTT.

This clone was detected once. CDR3: CAGRGANYGYTF. The CDR3 DNA is TGTGCCGGCCGGGGGGCTAACTATGGCTACACCTTC. V is TRBV28 and J is TRBJ1-2; the D gene is possibly TRBD1 (5 bases). V gave up 11 bases and J gave up 0 bases, with 10 bases separating them. This CDR3 contains 12 residues. CDR1 MDHEN and CDR2 SYDVKM come from the germline V gene.

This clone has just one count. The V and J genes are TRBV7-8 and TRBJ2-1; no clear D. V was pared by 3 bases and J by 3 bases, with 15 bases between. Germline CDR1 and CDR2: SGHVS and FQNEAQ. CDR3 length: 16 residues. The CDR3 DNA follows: TGTGCCAGCAGCTTGTACACGGAACAGATCTACAATGAGCAGTTCTTC. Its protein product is CASSLYTEQIYNEQFF.

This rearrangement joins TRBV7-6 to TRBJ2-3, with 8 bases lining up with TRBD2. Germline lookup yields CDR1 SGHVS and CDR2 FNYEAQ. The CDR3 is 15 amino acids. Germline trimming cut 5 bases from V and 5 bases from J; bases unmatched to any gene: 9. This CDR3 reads CASSPRLAKVDTQYF. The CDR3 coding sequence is TGTGCCAGCAGCCCGCGACTAGCGAAGGTAGATACGCAGTATTTT.

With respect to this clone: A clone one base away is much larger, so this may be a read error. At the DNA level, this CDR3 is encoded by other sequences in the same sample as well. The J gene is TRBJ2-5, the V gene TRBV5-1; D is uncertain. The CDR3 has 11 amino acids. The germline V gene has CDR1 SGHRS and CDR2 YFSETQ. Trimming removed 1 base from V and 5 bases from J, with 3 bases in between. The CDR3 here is CASSLRETQYF. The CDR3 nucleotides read TGCGCCAGCAGCTTGCGGGAGACCCAGTACTTC.

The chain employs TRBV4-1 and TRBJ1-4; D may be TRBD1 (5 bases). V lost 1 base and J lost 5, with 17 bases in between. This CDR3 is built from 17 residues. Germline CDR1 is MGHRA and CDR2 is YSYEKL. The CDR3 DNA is TGCGCCAGCAGCCAAGGTGCCGGACAAAGACTAAATGAAAAACTGTTTTTT. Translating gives CASSQGAGQRLNEKLFF.

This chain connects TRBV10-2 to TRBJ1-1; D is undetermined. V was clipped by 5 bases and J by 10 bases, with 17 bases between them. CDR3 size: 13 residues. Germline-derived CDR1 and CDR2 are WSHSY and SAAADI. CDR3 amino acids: CASSPPGDIRAFF. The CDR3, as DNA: TGCGCCAGCAGTCCACCCGGGGATATTCGAGCTTTCTTT.